This T cell receptor (beta chain) was sequenced for a study of blood T cell repertoires in COVID-19. Produced via immunoSEQ multiplex PCR; TCRdb's table is partial and in-frame only. Of 400,000 to 550,000 clones detected, about 90% appear once; the ten largest clones hold almost 2%. Between the trimmed V and J ends, which lost 1 base and 1 base, there was a span of 15 bases. The CDR3 extends over 17 amino acids. Germline V CDR1 and CDR2: LGHNA, YSLEER. This chain links TRBV4-3 with TRBJ2-3, with TRBD1 as a possible D gene (5 bases). The clonotype originates from a woman younger than 35 with acute COVID-19. The sequenced sample was PBMCs or T cells enriched from blood (not recorded which). Here the CDR3 DNA reads TGCGCCAGCAGCCAAGCGGCAGGGCGGTTAGGCACAGATACGCAGTATTTT. It translates to CASSQAAGRLGTDTQYF.